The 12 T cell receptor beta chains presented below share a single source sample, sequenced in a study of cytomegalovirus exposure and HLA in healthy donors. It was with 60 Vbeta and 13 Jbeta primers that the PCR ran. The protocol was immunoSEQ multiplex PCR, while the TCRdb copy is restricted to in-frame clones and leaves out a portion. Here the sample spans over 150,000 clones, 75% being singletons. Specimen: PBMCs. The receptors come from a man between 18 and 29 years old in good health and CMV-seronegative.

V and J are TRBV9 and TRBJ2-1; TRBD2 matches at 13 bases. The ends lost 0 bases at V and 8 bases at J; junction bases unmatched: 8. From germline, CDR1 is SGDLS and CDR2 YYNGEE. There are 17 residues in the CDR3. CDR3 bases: TGTGCCAGCAGCGTAGCCCGGACTAGCGGGAGCCAGGATGAGCAGTTCTTC. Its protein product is CASSVARTSGSQDEQFF.

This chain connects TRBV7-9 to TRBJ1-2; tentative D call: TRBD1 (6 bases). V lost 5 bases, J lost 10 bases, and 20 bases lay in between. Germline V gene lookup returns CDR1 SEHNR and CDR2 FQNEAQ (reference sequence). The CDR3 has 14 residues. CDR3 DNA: TGTGCCAGCAGCCCCCGGACAGCTACCCTCCCCTACACCTTC. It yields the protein CASSPRTATLPYTF.

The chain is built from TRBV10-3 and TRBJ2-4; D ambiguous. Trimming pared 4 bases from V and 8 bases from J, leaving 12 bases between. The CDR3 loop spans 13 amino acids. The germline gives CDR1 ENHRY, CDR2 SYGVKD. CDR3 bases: TGTGCCATCAGTGCCTCCGATTCGGACATTCAGTACTTC. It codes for CAISASDSDIQYF.

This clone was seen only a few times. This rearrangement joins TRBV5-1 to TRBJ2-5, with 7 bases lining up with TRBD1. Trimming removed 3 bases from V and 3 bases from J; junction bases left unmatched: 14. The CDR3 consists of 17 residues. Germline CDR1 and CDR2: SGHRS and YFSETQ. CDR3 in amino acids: CASSYTGVPSQEETQYF. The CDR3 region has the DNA TGCGCCAGCAGCTACACAGGGGTGCCCAGTCAAGAAGAGACCCAGTACTTC.

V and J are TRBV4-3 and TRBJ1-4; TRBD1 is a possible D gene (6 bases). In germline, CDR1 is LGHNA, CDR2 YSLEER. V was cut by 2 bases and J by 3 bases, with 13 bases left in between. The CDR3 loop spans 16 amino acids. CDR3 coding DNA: TGCGCCAGCAGCCAAATGGGGGCTCAGGCTAATGAAAAACTGTTTTTT. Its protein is CASSQMGAQANEKLFF.

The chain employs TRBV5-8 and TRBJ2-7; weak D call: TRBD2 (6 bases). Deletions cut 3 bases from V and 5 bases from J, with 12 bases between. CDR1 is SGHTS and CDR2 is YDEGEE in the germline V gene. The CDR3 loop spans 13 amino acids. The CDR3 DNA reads TGTGCCAGCAGCTACGGGGGAGCAGACGAGCAGTACTTC. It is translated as CASSYGGADEQYF.

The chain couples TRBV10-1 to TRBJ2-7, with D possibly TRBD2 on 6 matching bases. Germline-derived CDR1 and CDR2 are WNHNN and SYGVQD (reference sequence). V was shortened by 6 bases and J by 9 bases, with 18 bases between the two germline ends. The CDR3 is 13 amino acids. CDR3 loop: CASSRDSVRGQYF. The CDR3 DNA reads TGCGCCAGCAGCCGGGACTCCGTTCGTGGGCAGTACTTC.

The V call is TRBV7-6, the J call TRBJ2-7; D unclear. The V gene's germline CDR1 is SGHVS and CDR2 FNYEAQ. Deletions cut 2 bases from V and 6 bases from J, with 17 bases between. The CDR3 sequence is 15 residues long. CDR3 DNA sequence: TGTGCCAGCAGCTTACAGACTGTCCCCGGTTCCGAGCAGTACTTC. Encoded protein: CASSLQTVPGSEQYF.

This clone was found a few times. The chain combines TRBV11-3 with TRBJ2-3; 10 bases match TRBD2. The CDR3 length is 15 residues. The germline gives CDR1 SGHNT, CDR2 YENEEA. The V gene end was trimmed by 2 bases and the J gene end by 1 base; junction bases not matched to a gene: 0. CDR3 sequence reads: CASSLSGGGTDTQYF. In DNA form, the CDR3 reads TGTGCCAGCAGCTTAAGCGGGGGGGGCACAGATACGCAGTATTTT.

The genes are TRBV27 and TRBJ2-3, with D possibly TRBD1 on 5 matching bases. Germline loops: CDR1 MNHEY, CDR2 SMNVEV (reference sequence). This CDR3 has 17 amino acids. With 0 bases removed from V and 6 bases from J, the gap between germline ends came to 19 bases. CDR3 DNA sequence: TGTGCCAGCAGTTTATCGTCGCCATTTCAGGGTGGCGATACGCAGTATTTT. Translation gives CASSLSSPFQGGDTQYF.

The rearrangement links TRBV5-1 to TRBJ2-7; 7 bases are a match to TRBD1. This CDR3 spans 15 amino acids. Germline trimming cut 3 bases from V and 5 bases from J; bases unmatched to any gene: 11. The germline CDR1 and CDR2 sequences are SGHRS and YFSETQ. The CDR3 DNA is TGCGCCAGCAGCTCGGACAGGAACGTCCTACACGAGCAGTACTTC. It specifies CASSSDRNVLHEQYF.

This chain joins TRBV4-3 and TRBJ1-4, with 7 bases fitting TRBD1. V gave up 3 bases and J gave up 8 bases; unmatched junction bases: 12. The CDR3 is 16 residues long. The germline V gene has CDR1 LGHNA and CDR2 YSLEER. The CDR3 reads CASSQARQGEGEKLFF. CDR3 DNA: TGCGCCAGCAGCCAGGCGAGGCAGGGGGAAGGGGAAAAACTGTTTTTT.